These T cell receptor beta chains were read from a single sample in a study of CD4 and CD8 cells across lung adenocarcinoma regions. Using its own MiXCR run on the PCR reads, TCRdb lists one record per CDR3 protein. The sample holds about 25,000 distinct CDR3 sequences, under 65% seen once. Sequencing was carried out using CD4+ T cells from the center of a lung tumor. The receptors stem from a male donor with lung adenocarcinoma. The CD4 and CD8 labels of this study may be unreliable. The conserved cysteine and the conserved F or W are not part of the CDR3 here.

TRBV10-2,TRBJ2-3,ASRTGTAGTSGRKDTQY
TRBV7-2,TRBJ2-3,ASSPRALGSDAQY
TRBV25-1,TRBJ2-4,ARGERAKNIQY
TRBV25-1,TRBJ2-3,ARSDAGGEEETQY
TRBV6-1,.,ASSDLRAGFRREQY
TRBV11-2,.,ASSFGSNSYEQY
TRBV6-1,TRBJ2-4,ASSRGGGGKNTQY
TRBV10-3,TRBJ2-3,ALGLQAVSTGEQY
TRBV27,TRBJ2-5,ASRAGLGGGVQDTQY
TRBV3-1,TRBJ2-6,ASSPAGYSGANVLT
TRBV6-9,TRBJ2-1,ASSHSGRANEQF
TRBV6-5,TRBJ2-1,ASSSSPEYNEQF